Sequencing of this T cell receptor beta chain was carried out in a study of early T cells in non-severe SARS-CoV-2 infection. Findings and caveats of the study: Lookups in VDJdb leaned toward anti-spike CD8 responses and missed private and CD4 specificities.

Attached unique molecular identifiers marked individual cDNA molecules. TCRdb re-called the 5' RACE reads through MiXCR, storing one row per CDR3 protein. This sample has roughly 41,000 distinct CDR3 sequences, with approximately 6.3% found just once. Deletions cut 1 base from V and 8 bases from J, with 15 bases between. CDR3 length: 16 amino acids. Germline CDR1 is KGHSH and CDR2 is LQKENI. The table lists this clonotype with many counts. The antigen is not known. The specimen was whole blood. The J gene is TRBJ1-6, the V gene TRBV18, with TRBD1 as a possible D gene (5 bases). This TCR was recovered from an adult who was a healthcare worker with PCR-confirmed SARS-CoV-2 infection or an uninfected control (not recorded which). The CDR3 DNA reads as TGTGCCAGCTCACCACTCCGGGGCCAGGGCGATTCACCCCTCCACTTT. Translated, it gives CASSPLRGQGDSPLHF. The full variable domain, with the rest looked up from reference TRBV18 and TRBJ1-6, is NAGVMQNPRHLVRRRGQEARLRCSPMKGHSHVYWYRQLPEEGLKFMVYLQKENIIDESGMPKERFSAEFPKEGPSILRIQQVVRGDSAAYFCASSPLRGQGDSPLHFGNGTRLTVT.